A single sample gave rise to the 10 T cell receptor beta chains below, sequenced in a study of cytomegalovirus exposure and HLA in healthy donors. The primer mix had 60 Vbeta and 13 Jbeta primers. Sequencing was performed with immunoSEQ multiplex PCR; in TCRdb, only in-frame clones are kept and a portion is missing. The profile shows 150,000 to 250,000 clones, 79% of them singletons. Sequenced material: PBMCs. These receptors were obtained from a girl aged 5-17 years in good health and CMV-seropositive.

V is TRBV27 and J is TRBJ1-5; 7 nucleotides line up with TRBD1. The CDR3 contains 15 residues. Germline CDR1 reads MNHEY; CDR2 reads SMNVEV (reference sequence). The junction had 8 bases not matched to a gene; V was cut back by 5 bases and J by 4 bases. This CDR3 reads CASSLRTGRNQPQHF. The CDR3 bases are TGTGCCAGCAGTCTCCGGACAGGACGAAATCAGCCCCAGCATTTT.

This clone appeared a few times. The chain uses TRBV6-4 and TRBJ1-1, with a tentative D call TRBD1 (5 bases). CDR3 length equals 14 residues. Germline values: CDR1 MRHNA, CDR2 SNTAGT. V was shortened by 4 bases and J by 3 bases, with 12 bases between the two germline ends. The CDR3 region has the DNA TGTGCCAGCAGTGGGGGAGGACATTACACTGAAGCTTTCTTT. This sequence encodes CASSGGGHYTEAFF.

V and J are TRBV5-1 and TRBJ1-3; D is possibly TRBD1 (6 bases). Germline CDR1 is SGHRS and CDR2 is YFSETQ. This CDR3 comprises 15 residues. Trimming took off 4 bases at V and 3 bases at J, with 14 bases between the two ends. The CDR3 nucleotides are TGCGCCAGCAGCGATGGACAGCCCAATGGAAACACCATATATTTT. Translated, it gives CASSDGQPNGNTIYF. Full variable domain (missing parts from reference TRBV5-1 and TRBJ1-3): KAGVTQTPRYLIKTRGQQVTLSCSPISGHRSVSWYQQTPGQGLQFLFEYFSETQRNKGNFPGRFSGRQFSNSRSEMNVSTLELGDSALYLCASSDGQPNGNTIYFGEGSWLTVV.

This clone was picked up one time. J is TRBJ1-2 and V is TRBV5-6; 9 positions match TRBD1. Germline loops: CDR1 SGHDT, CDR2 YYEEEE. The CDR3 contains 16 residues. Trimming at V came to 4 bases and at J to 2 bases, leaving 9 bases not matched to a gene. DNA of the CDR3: TGTGCCAGCAGCGTCCAAGGGACAGGGATAAACTATGGCTACACCTTC. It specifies CASSVQGTGINYGYTF.

CDR3 amino acids: CASSAGVRTFYEQYF. CDR3 nucleotide sequence: TGTGCCAGCAGCGCGGGCGTCCGGACTTTCTACGAGCAGTACTTC. The gene calls are TRBV5-6 and TRBJ2-7; D is perhaps TRBD2 (5 bases). Germline V gives CDR1 SGHDT, CDR2 YYEEEE. The CDR3 totals 15 residues. V dropped 4 bases and J dropped 3 bases, with 17 bases sitting between them. The full variable domain, completed using reference TRBV5-6 and TRBJ2-7, is DAGVTQSPTHLIKTRGQQVTLRCSPKSGHDTVSWYQQALGQGPQFIFQYYEEEERQRGNFPDRFSGHQFPNYSSELNVNALLLGDSALYLCASSAGVRTFYEQYFGPGTRLTVT.

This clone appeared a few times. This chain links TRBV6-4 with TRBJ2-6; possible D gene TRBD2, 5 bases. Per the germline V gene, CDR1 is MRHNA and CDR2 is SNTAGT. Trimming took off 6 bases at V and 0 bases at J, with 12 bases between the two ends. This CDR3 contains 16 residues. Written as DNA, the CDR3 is TGTGCCAGCAGCATGGGTGGGAGCTCTGGGGCCAACGTCCTGACTTTC. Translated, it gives CASSMGGSSGANVLTF.

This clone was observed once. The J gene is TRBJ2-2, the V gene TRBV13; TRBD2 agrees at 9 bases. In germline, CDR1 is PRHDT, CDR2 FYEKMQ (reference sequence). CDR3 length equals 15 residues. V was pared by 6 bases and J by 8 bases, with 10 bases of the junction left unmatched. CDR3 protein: CASRHLAGPRGELFF. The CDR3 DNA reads TGTGCCAGCAGACATCTAGCGGGGCCGAGGGGGGAGCTGTTTTTT. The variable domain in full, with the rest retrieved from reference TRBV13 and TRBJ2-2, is AAGVIQSPRHLIKEKRETATLKCYPIPRHDTVYWYQQGPGQDPQFLISFYEKMQSDKGSIPDRFSAQQFSDYHSELNMSSLELGDSALYFCASRHLAGPRGELFFGEGSRLTVL.

DNA for the CDR3: TGTGCTAGTGGTTTTTGGGACAGCCTTTACGAGCAGTACTTC. Translating gives CASGFWDSLYEQYF. The chain joins TRBV12-5 to TRBJ2-7; 7 bases map to TRBD1. Germline-derived CDR1 and CDR2 are LGHNT and FRNRAP. The junction had 6 bases not matched to a gene; V was cut back by 3 bases and J by 4 bases. CDR3 length: 14 amino acids.

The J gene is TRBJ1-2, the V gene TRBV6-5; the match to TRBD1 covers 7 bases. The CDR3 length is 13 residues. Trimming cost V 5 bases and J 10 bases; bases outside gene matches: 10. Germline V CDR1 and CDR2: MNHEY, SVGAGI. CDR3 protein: CASSPRDRAAYTF. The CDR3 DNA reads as TGTGCCAGCAGTCCCCGGGACAGAGCCGCCTACACCTTC.

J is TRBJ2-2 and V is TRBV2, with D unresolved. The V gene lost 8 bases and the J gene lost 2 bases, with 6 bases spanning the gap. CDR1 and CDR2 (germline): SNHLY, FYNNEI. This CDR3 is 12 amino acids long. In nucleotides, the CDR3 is TGTGCCAGCGTCCTCAACACCGGGGAGCTGTTTTTT. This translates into CASVLNTGELFF.